This TCR beta chain was profiled in a study of T cells in Graves' hyperthyroidism and ophthalmopathy (dated by TCRdb to the late 2010s). Some background on the complete study: Peripheral blood was collected at initial diagnosis, before any treatment. A discovery cohort of about a hundred patients, 43 with Graves' ophthalmopathy and 57 with stable Graves' hyperthyroidism, was used to find distinguishing TCR V-J signatures. After blood sampling, hyperthyroidism patients were treated with methimazole at a starting dose of 30 mg daily, and ophthalmopathy patients were treated with high-dose intravenous methylprednisolone. The roughly 100 discovery patients were randomly divided into training and test sets at a 7:3 ratio. Thyroid tissue and blood T-cell repertoires from six or seven Graves' hyperthyroidism patients were also compared in the study. TCR Vbeta CDR3 sequencing of 120 to 150 peripheral blood samples (43 ophthalmopathy, 75 hyperthyroidism and approximately 17 progressor patients) is reported in the paper. Prospective prediction of ophthalmopathy was tested in an independent validation cohort of 18 to 20 hyperthyroidism patients and some 17 patients who later progressed to ophthalmopathy.

The germline V gene encodes CDR1 KGHSY and CDR2 FQNENV. V gives up 0 bases and J gives up 6 bases, and the segment between their germline ends measures 12 bases. From its cysteine to its phenylalanine, the CDR3 spans 14 amino acids. Only the CDR3 portion is preserved as DNA: 42 bases, with reading frame beginning at the first base. What the authors observed across the whole study: In validation, the model predicted progression to ophthalmopathy with roughly 70% sensitivity and less than 80% specificity, a median of approximately 6.7 months before onset. A model built on a 13 V-J signature distinguished ophthalmopathy from stable hyperthyroidism, reaching around 88% sensitivity and around 81% specificity in cross-validation and 80%/75% in testing. Sample size was not statistically predetermined, and blinding of investigators to group allocation was not performed. Most expanded thyroid clonotypes (frequency above 0.001) were also detected in blood, a finding suggesting that blood repertoires may reflect thyroid immune responses.

Ophthalmopathy patients had moderately to severely active disease, with a Clinical Activity Score of 3 or more, a NOSPECS grade of 4 or more, and a disease duration of less than 3 months. Patients with uncontrolled infections, other autoimmune diseases, pregnancy or lactation were excluded. Diagnoses were established on the basis of clinical symptoms, serum thyroxine and TRAb, thyroid ultrasound, and orbital computed tomography. Ficoll-Paque density gradient centrifugation was used to isolate PBMCs from approximately 10 ml of fresh peripheral blood. Total RNA was extracted using Trizol reagent, and RNA quality was assessed on an Agilent 2100 Bioanalyzer. TCR beta CDR3 regions were amplified from RNA transcripts. The first round of RT-PCR for the TCR CDR3 was performed with the HTBI primer set and the Qiagen OneStep RT-PCR kit. The libraries were constructed in a second round of multiplex PCR and then size-selected and purified. Libraries were sequenced paired-end with 100 bp reads on an Illumina HiSeq2000. In the paper's pipeline: SOAPnuke was used to process the raw data, removing reads that contained adapters or uncalled bases, had a mean Phred below 15, or lacked an exact match to the constant primer or identifier. COPE v1.2.5 was used to merge the high-quality paired reads, and each unique nucleotide sequence was defined as a clonotype. MiTCR v1.1 was used to align the clonotypes against IMGT TRBV, TRBD and TRBJ reference segments. Only V-J combinations with frequency above 0.0001, covering 99.2% of repertoires, were analysed. The TCS score was defined as the ratio of F50 (clonal expansion) to E x V (chaos), calculated using BLOSUM62-based TCRdist between CDR3 peptides within each V-J. Welch's t-statistics and random forest reduced approximately 520 V-J features to under 15, which were used in a naive Bayes classifier (R e1071). The public reads were quality trimmed at Q25 with fastp and then assembled into clones with MiXCR by TCRdb, keeping productive beta chains. Each entry is one CDR3 protein sequence, shown with its most common DNA and genes. The V and J calls here are based on TCRdb, not the publication. The sample table lists roughly 240,000 distinct CDR3 sequences, about 24% of them with a count of one. 30% to 40% of the sample is held by the ten biggest clonotypes.

This clonotype has at least ten counts. The target of this receptor is not known. One base away there is no much larger clone; base qualities are not given. This TCR derives from a woman aged 40 to 50 with Graves' ophthalmopathy. Material for sequencing was blood. This sequence uses TRBV16 and TRBJ2-7, and possibly TRBD2, on 6 matching bases. Here the CDR3 is given as CASSQSSSEGEQYF. The DNA reads TGTGCCAGCAGCCAATCTTCTAGCGAGGGCGAGCAGTACTTC. Beyond the CDR3, the reference TRBV16 and TRBJ2-7 genes provide the residues; the full variable domain reads: GEEVAQTPKHLVRGEGQKAKLYCAPIKGHSYVFWYQQVLKNEFKFLISFQNENVFDETGMPKERFSAKCLPNSPCSLEIQATKLEDSAVYFCASSQSSSEGEQYFGPGTRLTVT.